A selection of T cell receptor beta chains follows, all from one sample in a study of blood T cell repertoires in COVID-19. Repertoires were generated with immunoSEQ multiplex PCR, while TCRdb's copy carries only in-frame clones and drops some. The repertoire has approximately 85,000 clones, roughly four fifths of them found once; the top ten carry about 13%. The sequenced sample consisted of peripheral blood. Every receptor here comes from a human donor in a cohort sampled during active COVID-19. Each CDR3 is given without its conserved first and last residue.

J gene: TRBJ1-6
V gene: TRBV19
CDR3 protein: ATSDRANSPLH

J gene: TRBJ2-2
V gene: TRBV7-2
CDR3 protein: ASRLGTGGDGELF

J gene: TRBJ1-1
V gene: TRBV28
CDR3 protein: ASSSTGTGKMNTEAF

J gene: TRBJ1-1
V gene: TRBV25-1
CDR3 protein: ASSEVGRGDTEAF

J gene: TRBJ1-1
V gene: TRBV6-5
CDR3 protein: ASTRGGSAF

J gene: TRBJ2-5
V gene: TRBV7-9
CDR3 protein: ASSAWGTAYQETQY

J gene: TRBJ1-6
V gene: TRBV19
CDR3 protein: ASTQGSGNSPLH

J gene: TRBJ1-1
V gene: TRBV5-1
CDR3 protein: ASSLGGTVNTEAF

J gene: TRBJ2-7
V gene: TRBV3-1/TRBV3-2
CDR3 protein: ASSLAGGADYEQY

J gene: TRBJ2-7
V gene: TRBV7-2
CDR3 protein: ASSAGQIDSYEQY

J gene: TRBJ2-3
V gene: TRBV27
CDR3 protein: ASSRRDRGPTDTQY

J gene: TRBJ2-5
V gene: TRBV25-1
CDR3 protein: ASRQGARETQY

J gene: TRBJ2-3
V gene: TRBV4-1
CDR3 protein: ASRRGQGKGDTQY

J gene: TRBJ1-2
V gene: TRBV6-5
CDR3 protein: ASSYSGGVDGYT

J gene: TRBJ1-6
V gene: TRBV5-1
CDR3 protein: ASSLRGLRDYNSPLH

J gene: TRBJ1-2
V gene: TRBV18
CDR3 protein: ASSPYIEDSYGYT

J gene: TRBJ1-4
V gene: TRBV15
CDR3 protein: ATSRDRQVNEKLF

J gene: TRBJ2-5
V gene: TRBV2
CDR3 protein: ASSEHDSRETQY

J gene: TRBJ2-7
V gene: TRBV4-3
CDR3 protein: ASSQGQGVDYEQY

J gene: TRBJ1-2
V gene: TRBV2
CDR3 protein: ASRNQIFNGYT

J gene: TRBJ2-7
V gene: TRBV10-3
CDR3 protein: AISESRTSYEQY

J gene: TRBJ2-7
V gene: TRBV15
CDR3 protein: ATSRIQGIIGEQY

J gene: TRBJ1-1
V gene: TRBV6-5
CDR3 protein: ASSYGRGNTEAF

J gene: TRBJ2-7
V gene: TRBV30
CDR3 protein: AWSGAYEQY

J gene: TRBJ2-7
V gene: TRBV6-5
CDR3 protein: ASSYIYRPHEQY

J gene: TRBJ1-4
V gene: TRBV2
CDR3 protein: ASSGFGVDLNEKLF

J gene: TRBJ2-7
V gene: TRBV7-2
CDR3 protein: ASSLVRSAYEQY

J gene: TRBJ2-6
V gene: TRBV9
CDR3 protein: ASSVQGASAGANVLT

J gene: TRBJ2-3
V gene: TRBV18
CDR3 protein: ASSPGQNTDTQY

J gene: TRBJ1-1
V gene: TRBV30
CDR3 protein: AWSVSWNTEAF

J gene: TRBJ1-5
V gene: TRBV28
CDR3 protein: ASRATGGSQPQH

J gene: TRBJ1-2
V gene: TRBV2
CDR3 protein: ASKGQGANNYGYT

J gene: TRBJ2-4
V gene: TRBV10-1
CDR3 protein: ARIGRGIAKNIQY

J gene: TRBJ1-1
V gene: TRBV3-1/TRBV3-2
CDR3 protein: ASSPQGNTEAF

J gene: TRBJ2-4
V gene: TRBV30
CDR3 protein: AWSVRIAKNIQY

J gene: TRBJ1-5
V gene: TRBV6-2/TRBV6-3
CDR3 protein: ASSYHRGGDQPQH

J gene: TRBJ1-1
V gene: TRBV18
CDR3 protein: ASSPDRVNTEAF

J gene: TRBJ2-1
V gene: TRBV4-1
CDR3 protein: ASSPPREYNEQF

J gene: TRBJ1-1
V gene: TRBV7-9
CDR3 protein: ASSSTGGIAEAF

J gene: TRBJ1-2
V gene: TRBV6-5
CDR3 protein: ASSQGQRANYGYT

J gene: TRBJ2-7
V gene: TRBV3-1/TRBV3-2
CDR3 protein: ASSLSAGNSSYEQY

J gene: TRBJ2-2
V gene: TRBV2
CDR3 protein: ASKAGTQNTGELF

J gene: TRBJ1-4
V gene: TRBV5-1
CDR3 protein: ASSVTGSNEKLF

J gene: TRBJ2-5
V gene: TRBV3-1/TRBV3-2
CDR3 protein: ASSRDRVQETQY